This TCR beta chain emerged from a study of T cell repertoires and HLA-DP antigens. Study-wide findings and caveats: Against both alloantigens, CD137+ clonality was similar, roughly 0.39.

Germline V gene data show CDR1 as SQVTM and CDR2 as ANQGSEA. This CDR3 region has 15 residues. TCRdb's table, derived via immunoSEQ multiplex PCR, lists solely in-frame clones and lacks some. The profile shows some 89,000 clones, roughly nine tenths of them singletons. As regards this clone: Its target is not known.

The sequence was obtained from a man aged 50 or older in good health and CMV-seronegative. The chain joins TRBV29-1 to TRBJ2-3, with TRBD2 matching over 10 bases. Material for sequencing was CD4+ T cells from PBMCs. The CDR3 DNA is TGCAGTTCTGGGGAAAGCGGGGGGGCCGTAAGTACGCAGTATTTT. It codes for CSSGESGGAVSTQYF.